This TCR beta chain was sequenced during a study of cytomegalovirus exposure and HLA in healthy donors. The PCR made use of 60 Vbeta and 13 Jbeta primers. TCRdb keeps only in-frame clones here, not all; method: immunoSEQ multiplex PCR. In total, the table holds roughly 100,000 clones. Whole-study findings and limits: Exclusion applied to some V segments, including TRBV6-2 and TRBV6-3, as they were indistinguishable.

Germline CDR1 WSHSY, CDR2 SAAADI. The CDR3 spans 13 residues. The V segment lost 8 bases and the J segment 5 bases; nucleotides outside the gene matches: 3. Remarks on this clone: The antigen remains undetermined.

The sequenced material came from PBMCs. The receptor's source is a woman in her thirties in good health and CMV-seronegative. This chain joins TRBV10-2 and TRBJ1-6; 7 positions match TRBD1. CDR3 nucleotides: TGCGCCAGCGGCAGGGGGGATAATTCACCCCTCCACTTT. Its translation: CASGRGDNSPLHF.